The TCR beta chain described here comes from a study of T cell responses to AZD1222 COVID-19 vaccine (dated by TCRdb to the early 2020s). Regarding the study in general: TCR sequencing covered some 240 trial participants: about 210 given two doses of AZD1222 and about 26 given two doses of MenACWY control vaccine. Trial participants were enrolled into age subgroups of 18-55, 56-69 and 70-plus years, which contained approximately 150, 30 and 60 TCR-sequenced participants, respectively.

To note about this clone: Its antigen is still unknown. It has no much larger one-base neighbor in the sample; base qualities were not kept.

This specimen's time point label, per the study, means: about 28 days (+/-7) after the second vaccine dose. AZD1222 recipients whose second dose came at about 4 weeks and those whose second dose came at about 12 weeks were combined into one group, since spike-specific TCR depth and breadth did not differ between the two schedules. Vaccinee samples came from UK trials COV001 and COV002, including a single-blind randomized controlled phase 2/3 trial of AZD1222 (ChAdOx1 nCoV-19) in healthy adults. For TCRbeta chain sequencing, PBMC samples from trial participants were taken at day 0 and at day 28 after the second dose. V loses 2 bases, J loses 4 bases, and the germline ends lie 23 bases apart. According to the germline V gene (reference sequence), CDR1 reads GTSNPN and CDR2 reads SVGIG. From the cysteine through the phenylalanine, the CDR3 covers 17 amino acids. Of all the DNA, just the CDR3 is kept, 51 bases in frame from base 1.

Points the paper makes about the study in general: Because no day 14 peak-response samples were available, repertoires were characterized only after the peak T cell response. The 56-69-year group was small, and its depth increase did not reach significance, likely because of low power. Vaccine-associated CD4 TCRs spanned the whole spike protein, with dominant responses in regions 160-218 and 743-854. Only 5 to 7 AZD1222 recipients were SARS-CoV-2 seropositive at baseline, limiting conclusions about previously exposed vaccinees. Most participants were white British and females outnumbered males, and the authors suggested that clonal diversity may have been underestimated. Nearly half of unique spike-specific TCRs reportedly recognized epitopes outside regions mutated in the B.1.351 and B.1.1.7 variants. After two AZD1222 doses, spike-specific TCR breadth and depth were significantly higher than at day 0 and than in MenACWY recipients.

The CDR3 regions of human TCRbeta chains were subjected to immunosequencing. Processing in the source paper ran as follows. TCRs in the repertoires were matched against a reference library of SARS-CoV-2-specific TCRs that had been generated with the MIRA antigen-specificity platform. Breadth was defined as the fraction of unique TCRs that were SARS-CoV-2-associated, and depth was defined as the fraction of total T cells that were SARS-CoV-2-associated. Using the MIRA data, each spike-specific TCR was assigned both to the spike region to which the TCR was reactive and to a CD4 or CD8 class. Log10-transformed breadth and depth values were compared by one-way ANOVA with Sidak's multiple comparisons tests. TCRdb limited this immuneACCESS table to in-frame rearrangements with V and J called. A share of clones is missing; checked studies link under half to unresolved V genes, and the rest is unexplained. D and trimming were read from the DNA, whereas the V and J calls and clone size are those reported in that table. Across this sample there are some 150,000 clones, with 88% seen only once. Around 3% of the sample goes to the ten largest clones.

This TCR was sampled from an adult who received the AZD1222 COVID-19 vaccine. This sample comprised peripheral blood, obtained 28 days after the second AZD1222 dose. The receptor chain draws on TRBV30 and TRBJ1-2; TRBD1 is perhaps the D gene, given 5 matching bases. In nucleotide form, the sequence is TGTGCCTGGAGTTCCCGGTCAGCGGGGACGGCTGGCTATGGCTACACCTTC. This encodes CAWSSRSAGTAGYGYTF. With the rest looked up from the reference TRBV30 and TRBJ1-2 genes rather than sequenced, the full variable domain is SQTIHQWPATLVQPVGSPLSLECTVEGTSNPNLYWYRQAAGRGLQLLFYSVGIGQISSEVPQNLSASRPQDRQFILSSKKLLLSDSGFYLCAWSSRSAGTAGYGYTFGSGTRLTVV.